The source of this T cell receptor (beta chain) is a study of T cells in Graves' hyperthyroidism and ophthalmopathy. As for the study in general: Before any treatment, at initial diagnosis, peripheral blood was collected.

In its sample, this clonotype was seen many times. This CDR3 has 18 amino acids. V shed 3 bases and J shed 0 bases, with 19 bases lying between them. Germline V gene lookup returns CDR1 KGHSH and CDR2 LQKENI. From RNA transcripts, TCR beta CDR3 regions were amplified. TCR CDR3 regions were first amplified by RT-PCR with HTBI primers. A single record per CDR3 protein comes from TCRdb applying MiXCR to the multiplex PCR reads. The sample includes 600,000 to 850,000 distinct CDR3 sequences, roughly a sixth of them seen just once. The sample was blood. V usage is TRBV18 and J usage is TRBJ2-3, with D uncertain. This TCR was sampled from a woman aged 45-60 years with Graves' hyperthyroidism that later progressed to Graves' ophthalmopathy. CDR3 in amino acids: CASSPMTLHVLSTDTQYF. Written as DNA, the CDR3 is TGTGCCAGCTCACCCATGACCCTCCACGTACTGAGCACAGATACGCAGTATTTT. The variable domain in full, with the rest retrieved from reference TRBV18 and TRBJ2-3, is NAGVMQNPRHLVRRRGQEARLRCSPMKGHSHVYWYRQLPEEGLKFMVYLQKENIIDESGMPKERFSAEFPKEGPSILRIQQVVRGDSAAYFCASSPMTLHVLSTDTQYFGPGTRLTVL.